These 32 T cell receptor beta chains share one sample of origin, sequenced in a study of T cells after yellow fever vaccination. TCRdb ran MiXCR on the 5' RACE reads and lists one entry per CDR3 protein. The table has about 550,000 distinct CDR3 sequences, roughly 21% seen once; the top ten hold more than 13%. Source: PBMCs, taken 15 days after the yellow fever booster vaccination. These TCRs come from a man in his thirties or forties who received the YFV17D yellow fever vaccine.

The chain has TRBV7-2 and TRBJ2-5, with 7 bases identical to TRBD2. In germline, CDR1 is SGHTA, CDR2 FQGNSA. V was clipped by 6 bases and J by 4 bases; unmatched bases: 5. The CDR3 is made up of 13 amino acids. CDR3 region: CASRAGSSETQYF. CDR3 coding DNA: TGTGCCAGCAGAGCGGGATCGTCAGAGACCCAGTACTTC.

This sequence joins TRBV4-2 and TRBJ2-3; 7 bases agree with TRBD2. The CDR3 is 16 amino acids. The germline gives CDR1 LGHNA, CDR2 YNFKEQ. Trimming cost V 0 bases and J 1 base; bases outside gene matches: 4. CDR3 coding DNA: TGTGCCAGCAGCCAAGATGAGGGAGGGGGCACAGATACGCAGTATTTT. This codes for CASSQDEGGGTDTQYF.

This clonotype turned up a few times. CDR3 bases: TGTGCCAGCAGCTTATCTAGCGGGGAAAAGAAGCAGTTCTTC. It yields the protein CASSLSSGEKKQFF. V usage is TRBV7-2 and J usage is TRBJ2-1, with 9 bases fitting TRBD2. V gave up 2 bases and J gave up 11 bases; unmatched junction bases: 7. This CDR3 is 14 amino acids long. Germline loops: CDR1 SGHTA, CDR2 FQGNSA.

V is TRBV9 and J is TRBJ2-7; possible D gene TRBD2, 6 bases. This CDR3 spans 15 amino acids. V shed 0 bases and J shed 2 bases, with 12 bases lying between them. Germline-derived CDR1 and CDR2 are SGDLS and YYNGEE. This CDR3 is CASSVGGGTAYEQYF. The CDR3 DNA is TGTGCCAGCAGCGTAGGTGGCGGGACCGCCTACGAGCAGTACTTC.

The chain joins TRBV27 to TRBJ2-5; 12 bases agree with TRBD2. CDR1 is MNHEY and CDR2 is SMNVEV in the germline V gene (reference sequence). The CDR3 consists of 14 residues. V shed 5 bases and J 5 bases; nucleotides not matched to a gene: 3. The CDR3 here is CASSQLAGGETQYF. For the CDR3, the DNA is TGTGCCAGCAGTCAACTAGCGGGAGGCGAGACCCAGTACTTC.

The chain joins TRBV20-1 to TRBJ2-5, with 15 bases that match TRBD2. Looked up from germline, CDR1 is DFQATT and CDR2 is SNEGSKA (reference sequence). V shed 5 bases, J shed 4 bases, and the junction held 5 bases outside the gene matches. CDR3 length equals 15 residues. The CDR3 DNA reads as TGCAGTGCTTCCGGACTAGCGGGAGGGCGAGAGACCCAGTACTTC. Its translation: CSASGLAGGRETQYF.

This clonotype was counted only a few times. The V and J genes are TRBV7-2 and TRBJ2-7; D gene uncertain. Trimming took 4 bases from V and 4 from J, leaving 11 bases between them. The CDR3 is made up of 13 amino acids. Germline loops: CDR1 SGHTA, CDR2 FQGNSA. The CDR3 region is CASSWTAPYEQYF. For the CDR3, the DNA is TGTGCCAGCAGCTGGACGGCTCCTTACGAGCAGTACTTC.

CDR3 DNA: TGTGCCAGCGGGGGGCGTGGGACAGCCAATACCTACGAGCAGTACTTC. Translating it yields CASGGRGTANTYEQYF. This chain joins TRBV5-5 and TRBJ2-7; D may be TRBD1 (7 bases). The CDR3 is 16 residues long. The germline gives CDR1 SGHKS, CDR2 YYEKEE (reference sequence). The ends were cut back, 7 bases at V and 2 bases at J, with 22 bases in the middle. The entire variable domain, with the rest obtained from reference TRBV5-5 and TRBJ2-7, is as follows: DAGVTQSPTHLIKTRGQQVTLRCSPISGHKSVSWYQQVLGQGPQFIFQYYEKEERGRGNFPDRFSARQFPNYSSELNVNALLLGDSALYLCASGGRGTANTYEQYFGPGTRLTVT.

This clonotype was seen a handful of times. The V and J genes are TRBV6-5 and TRBJ2-3; a possible D gene is TRBD2 (5 bases). Trimming left V 0 bases short and J 3 bases short, with 7 bases between. Germline-derived CDR1 and CDR2 are MNHEY and SVGAGI. The CDR3 is 14 amino acids. The CDR3 DNA reads as TGTGCCAGCAGTTACTCGAGCGGAACAGATACGCAGTATTTT. Its translation: CASSYSSGTDTQYF.

This clonotype occurred a few times. The CDR3 sequence: CASSLAVGDEGETQYF. CDR3 DNA sequence: TGTGCCAGCAGCTTGGCCGTGGGGGATGAAGGAGAGACCCAGTACTTC. V is TRBV5-8 and J is TRBJ2-5; perhaps D is TRBD1 or TRBD2 (5 bases each). The germline V and J ends were trimmed by 0 bases and 4 bases, with 16 bases remaining between them. The CDR3 extends over 16 amino acids. Germline CDR1 is SGHTS and CDR2 is YDEGEE.

This clonotype was recorded a few times. CDR3 loop: CASNRGTGVVYEQYF. In DNA form, the CDR3 reads TGTGCCAGCAATAGGGGGACAGGGGTGGTTTACGAGCAGTACTTC. The rearrangement links TRBV2 to TRBJ2-7; 10 positions agree with TRBD1. Germline V lookup: CDR1 SNHLY, CDR2 FYNNEI. V was clipped by 7 bases and J by 4 bases; unmatched bases: 10. This CDR3 comprises 15 residues.

V usage is TRBV29-1 and J usage is TRBJ2-1; 7 bases align to TRBD2. CDR3 size: 16 residues. V dropped 6 bases and J dropped 5; count of bases not matched to a gene: 16. Looked up from germline, CDR1 is SQVTM and CDR2 is ANQGSEA. The CDR3 DNA reads TGCAGCGTGGGGGGTCTGACTGCGCGGGGGAACAATGAGCAGTTCTTC. This codes for CSVGGLTARGNNEQFF.

The gene calls are TRBV7-8 and TRBJ2-6, with 11 bases that match TRBD1. Germline loops: CDR1 SGHVS, CDR2 FQNEAQ. V shed 4 bases and J 2 bases; nucleotides not matched to a gene: 7. There are 18 residues in the CDR3. The CDR3 is CASSSRDRGLTGANVLTF. CDR3 nucleotides: TGTGCCAGCAGCTCCCGGGACAGGGGGTTAACTGGGGCCAACGTCCTGACTTTC.

This clonotype was seen more than once but under ten times. The chain is built from TRBV20-1 and TRBJ2-1; D is perhaps TRBD2 (5 bases). Trimming removed 5 bases at V and 9 bases at J, with 23 bases between. There are 15 residues in the CDR3. Germline CDR1 and CDR2: DFQATT and SNEGSKA (reference sequence). CDR3 DNA: TGCAGTGCTCCGTCGACTACCGACCACGCCGGTGAGCAGTTCTTC. Translated: CSAPSTTDHAGEQFF.

This clonotype was counted between two and nine times. This chain uses TRBV7-2 with TRBJ2-4; D ambiguous. V was shortened by 5 bases and J by 6 bases, with 8 bases between the two germline ends. CDR1 SGHTA and CDR2 FQGNSA come from the germline V gene. This CDR3 is 12 amino acids long. The DNA for the CDR3 is TGTGCCAGCAGCCCCGTAGGAAACATTCAGTACTTC. It specifies CASSPVGNIQYF.

In its sample, this clonotype was seen a few times. The chain's CDR3 is CASSFLDSQFF. CDR3 nucleotides: TGTGCCAGCAGTTTTTTAGACAGTCAGTTCTTC. The rearrangement joins TRBV28 to TRBJ2-1; D possibly corresponds to TRBD1 (5 bases). V lost 3 bases, J lost 13 bases, and 10 bases lay in between. Germline CDR1 is MDHEN and CDR2 is SYDVKM. The CDR3 has 11 amino acids. The full variable domain, its missing parts supplied by reference TRBV28 and TRBJ2-1, is DVKVTQSSRYLVKRTGEKVFLECVQDMDHENMFWYRQDPGLGLRLIYFSYDVKMKEKGDIPEGYSVSREKKERFSLILESASTNQTSMYLCASSFLDSQFFGPGTRLTVL.

In nucleotides, the CDR3 is TGTGCCACCAGTGATGCGCCGGGACAGGGTGGGGAGCAGTACTTC. This encodes CATSDAPGQGGEQYF. The rearrangement links TRBV24-1 to TRBJ2-7; 9 nucleotides match TRBD1. V lost 3 bases, J lost 7 bases, and 9 bases stayed unmatched. This CDR3 has 15 residues. CDR1 and CDR2 (germline): KGHDR, SFDVKD.

This clonotype was picked up a small number of times. The chain links TRBV12-3 or TRBV12-4 to TRBJ2-7; D possibly uses TRBD1 or TRBD2 (5 bases each). V was clipped by 3 bases and J by 9 bases, with 21 bases between them. The CDR3 sequence is 15 residues long. CDR3 nucleotides: TGTGCCAGCAGTTTCAGAACTGCTGAGGGGTTTCGGCAGTACTTC. Residues: CASSFRTAEGFRQYF.

This clonotype was seen more than once but under ten times. The gene calls are TRBV18 and TRBJ2-7; 11 positions match TRBD1. V was pared by 8 bases and J by 5 bases, with 8 bases of the junction left unmatched. This CDR3 region has 14 residues. The germline V gene has CDR1 KGHSH and CDR2 LQKENI. The CDR3 coding sequence is TGTGCCAGCACAACCGGGACAGGGGGGAACGAGCAGTACTTC. This translates into CASTTGTGGNEQYF.

The rearrangement joins TRBV7-9 to TRBJ2-2; tentatively, D is TRBD1 or TRBD2 (5 bases each). The V gene's germline CDR1 is SEHNR and CDR2 FQNEAQ (reference sequence). The CDR3 extends over 11 amino acids. With 8 bases removed from V and 6 bases from J, the gap between germline ends came to 7 bases. The CDR3 DNA reads TGTGCCAGCGGGGGAGCCGGGGAGCTGTTTTTT. Protein product: CASGGAGELFF.

This clonotype was counted only a few times. The chain employs TRBV5-1 and TRBJ2-1; 12 positions agree with TRBD2. V lost 0 bases and J lost 15; bases outside the gene matches: 10. Germline values: CDR1 SGHRS, CDR2 YFSETQ. The CDR3 consists of 15 residues. The CDR3 region is CASSLEASGRAELFF. The DNA of the CDR3 is TGCGCCAGCAGCTTGGAGGCTAGCGGGAGGGCCGAGTTGTTCTTC.

Only a few counts were recorded for this clonotype. V usage is TRBV4-2 and J usage is TRBJ2-3; TRBD1 might be the D (6 bases). Trimming took off 8 bases at V and 1 base at J, with 19 bases between the two ends. This CDR3 region has 16 residues. CDR1 and CDR2 (germline): LGHNA, YNFKEQ. CDR3 sequence (DNA): TGTGCCAGCCTCCCACCGGAAGGGGGATGCACAGATACGCAGTATTTT. Translating gives CASLPPEGGCTDTQYF.

This clonotype was counted only a few times. The gene calls are TRBV20-1 and TRBJ2-7, with TRBD2 identical over 10 bases. CDR1 DFQATT and CDR2 SNEGSKA come from the germline V gene (reference sequence). The CDR3 length is 16 residues. With V trimmed by 5 bases and J by 5 bases, 15 bases remained unmatched. The CDR3 bases are TGCAGTGCTCGCGACTTTCGGACTAGCGGATCCCACGAGCAGTACTTC. This gives the protein CSARDFRTSGSHEQYF.

A few counts support this clonotype. The chain is built from TRBV28 and TRBJ2-7; D perhaps matches TRBD1 (6 bases). The CDR3 runs to 14 residues. V lost 3 bases and J lost 6, with 15 bases in between. From germline, CDR1 is MDHEN and CDR2 SYDVKM. The DNA of the CDR3 is TGTGCCAGCAGTTTTGGGACACATAGTGGCGAGCAGTACTTC. It codes for CASSFGTHSGEQYF.

This clonotype was seen a handful of times. The chain employs TRBV6-2 or TRBV6-3 and TRBJ2-7; D possibly uses TRBD1 or TRBD2 (5 bases each). The CDR3 has 15 amino acids. Trimming stripped 6 bases from V and 3 bases from J, with 18 bases between. In germline, CDR1 is MNHEY, CDR2 SVGEGT. The CDR3 region has the DNA TGTGCCAGCAGGGCCACCATGGGGGAGATCTACGAGCAGTACTTC. Encoded protein: CASRATMGEIYEQYF.

This chain joins TRBV7-9 and TRBJ2-2, with a possible D match to TRBD1 (5 bases). This CDR3 has 11 residues. Trimming took 6 bases from V and 7 from J, leaving 6 bases between them. CDR1 SEHNR and CDR2 FQNEAQ come from the germline V gene (reference sequence). The CDR3 region is CASRQDGELFF. The CDR3 DNA sequence: TGTGCCAGCAGACAGGACGGGGAGCTGTTTTTT.

V usage is TRBV5-5 and J usage is TRBJ2-2; maybe TRBD2 (5 bases). With 2 bases removed from V and 4 bases from J, the gap between germline ends came to 15 bases. Germline lookup yields CDR1 SGHKS and CDR2 YYEKEE (reference sequence). CDR3 size: 16 residues. The CDR3 here is CASSFRGIGLTGELFF. The CDR3 nucleotides read TGTGCCAGCAGCTTTAGAGGGATCGGACTCACCGGGGAGCTGTTTTTT.

This clonotype was observed a handful of times. This chain joins TRBV5-1 and TRBJ2-7; 10 nucleotides agree with TRBD1. The CDR3 totals 13 residues. V lost 7 bases to trimming and J lost 3 bases; unmatched junction nucleotides: 4. Germline V gene data show CDR1 as SGHRS and CDR2 as YFSETQ. The DNA of the CDR3 is TGCGCCAGCGGAGGGGACAGGGGCTACGAGCAGTACTTC. This gives the protein CASGGDRGYEQYF.

J is TRBJ2-2 and V is TRBV12-3 or TRBV12-4; D gene uncertain. The CDR3 spans 13 residues. The V end was cut by 5 bases, the J end by 6 bases, with 10 bases between. The CDR3 spells CASSVVGAGELFF. CDR3 coding DNA: TGTGCCAGCAGTGTGGTTGGGGCCGGGGAGCTGTTTTTT.

This rearrangement joins TRBV6-5 to TRBJ1-6; 10 bases align to TRBD1. This CDR3 is 16 amino acids long. Trimming cost V 2 bases and J 6 bases; bases outside gene matches: 4. Germline lookup yields CDR1 MNHEY and CDR2 SVGAGI. The DNA of the CDR3 is TGTGCCAGCAGTTACGACAGGGGGCTGGGTAATTCACCCCTCCACTTT. Translation: CASSYDRGLGNSPLHF.

This clonotype appeared a few times. The J gene is TRBJ2-1, the V gene TRBV3-1, with 10 bases identical to TRBD2. Germline loops: CDR1 LGHDT, CDR2 YNNKEL (reference sequence). The length of the CDR3 is 16 residues. V shed 0 bases, J shed 9 bases, and the junction held 8 bases outside the gene matches. CDR3 in DNA: TGTGCCAGCAGCCAAGAAAGGCTAGCGGGAGCTTCTGAGCAGTTCTTC. It is translated as CASSQERLAGASEQFF.

The chain carries TRBV20-1 and TRBJ2-7, with 8 bases that match TRBD1. V shed 6 bases, J shed 5 bases, and the junction held 12 bases outside the gene matches. Germline CDR1 is DFQATT and CDR2 is SNEGSKA (reference sequence). This CDR3 is 14 amino acids long. This chain's CDR3 is CSAARGQGFNEQYF. The CDR3 DNA reads as TGCAGTGCAGCACGTGGACAGGGTTTTAACGAGCAGTACTTC.